The next 13 T cell receptor beta chains were all read from a single sample in a study of Ad26.COV2.S vaccination and SARS-CoV-2 variants. Described treatment: around 19 received Ad26.COV2.S at low or high dose, single or two shots; 5 received placebo; per-sample allocation not given. Day 63 after the first injection of vaccine or placebo was the sampling time. Produced via immunoSEQ multiplex PCR; TCRdb's table is partial and in-frame only. This sample carries hundreds of thousands of clones, around four fifths of them seen once, and the ten largest clones take approximately 7%. The source was peripheral blood, collected in a trial of Ad26.COV2.S vaccine versus placebo. The origin of the receptors is a person aged 18-65 years who received the Ad26.COV2.S COVID-19 vaccine or a placebo.

DNA of the CDR3: TGCGCCAGCAGCCGCGGCACAGATACGCAGTATTTT. This codes for CASSRGTDTQYF. The chain uses TRBV4-1 and TRBJ2-3; D unclear. The V gene's germline CDR1 is MGHRA and CDR2 YSYEKL. The CDR3 loop spans 12 amino acids. V was trimmed by 4 bases and J by 1 base, leaving 3 bases between them.

The chain joins TRBV9 to TRBJ2-5, with 7 bases matching TRBD2. Trimming cost V 0 bases and J 1 base; bases outside gene matches: 3. Germline values: CDR1 SGDLS, CDR2 YYNGEE. The CDR3 is 15 residues long. The CDR3 DNA reads as TGTGCCAGCAGCGTAGCGGGGGGAATCCAAGAGACCCAGTACTTC. Translation: CASSVAGGIQETQYF.

CDR3 sequence (DNA): TGTGCCAGCAGTGCCCGTCCCGGGACCCGCTCCTACGAGCAGTACTTC. Translation: CASSARPGTRSYEQYF. The gene calls are TRBV6-1 and TRBJ2-7; TRBD1 or TRBD2 may be the D gene (5 bases each). Germline V gene lookup returns CDR1 MNHNS and CDR2 SASEGT. This CDR3 is built from 16 residues. With 4 bases removed from V and 0 bases from J, the gap between germline ends came to 16 bases.

The chain joins TRBV11-2 to TRBJ1-5, with D possibly TRBD1 on 5 matching bases. The CDR3 runs 13 residues. V gave up 6 bases and J gave up 4 bases, with 10 bases separating them. Germline-derived CDR1 and CDR2 are SGHAT and FQNNGV. CDR3 nucleotide sequence: TGTGCCAGCAGTTGGGACCCTAATCAGCCCCAGCATTTT. Amino acids: CASSWDPNQPQHF.

The chain recombines TRBV7-9 with TRBJ1-1, with unresolved D. CDR1 is SEHNR and CDR2 is FQNEAQ in the germline V gene (reference sequence). The CDR3 contains 13 residues. Trimming cost V 2 bases and J 4 bases, with 8 bases left between them. The CDR3 region has the DNA TGTGCCAGCAGCTTATTTTGGGGCACTGAAGCTTTCTTT. Translating gives CASSLFWGTEAFF.

The chain uses TRBV7-9 and TRBJ2-5; no clear D. The ends were cut back, 4 bases at V and 5 bases at J, with 11 bases in the middle. Germline CDR1 SEHNR, CDR2 FQNEAQ (reference sequence). The CDR3 is 13 residues long. The CDR3 nucleotides read TGTGCCAGCAGCTCGGACCGGCGCGAGACCCAGTACTTC. As protein: CASSSDRRETQYF.

J is TRBJ1-6 and V is TRBV2; no reliable D call. V was clipped by 8 bases and J by 0 bases, with 17 bases between them. Looked up from germline, CDR1 is SNHLY and CDR2 is FYNNEI. The CDR3 is 17 residues long. CDR3 bases: TGTGCCAGCCTTATGGCGGGTTTTAGCTCCTATAATTCACCCCTCCACTTT. Translated, it gives CASLMAGFSSYNSPLHF.

The chain couples TRBV18 to TRBJ1-5; 7 bases match TRBD1. The CDR3 spans 15 residues. Germline assignment: CDR1 KGHSH and CDR2 LQKENI. Unmatched junction bases numbered 9, after V lost 3 bases and J lost 7 bases. CDR3 residues: CASSPSTGTRQPQHF. The CDR3 coding sequence is TGTGCCAGCTCACCGTCGACAGGGACACGGCAGCCCCAGCATTTT.

The V call is TRBV7-3, the J call TRBJ1-2, with 9 bases lining up with TRBD1. Germline assignment: CDR1 SGHTA and CDR2 FQGTGA. Germline trimming cut 0 bases from V and 5 bases from J; bases unmatched to any gene: 7. CDR3 size: 16 residues. The CDR3 is CASSLTLDRGRYGYTF. CDR3 nucleotide sequence: TGTGCCAGCAGCTTAACGTTGGACAGGGGTCGGTATGGCTACACCTTC.

V and J are TRBV4-2 and TRBJ2-5; weak D call: TRBD2 (6 bases). Germline CDR1 LGHNA, CDR2 YNFKEQ. Trimming pared 4 bases from V and 5 bases from J, leaving 17 bases between. The CDR3 has 15 amino acids. The CDR3 protein is CASSPGDGSGETQYF. CDR3 sequence (DNA): TGTGCCAGCAGCCCTGGAGACGGGAGTGGTGAGACCCAGTACTTC.

V gene TRBV6-5 combines with J gene TRBJ2-7; no clear D gene. V was trimmed by 5 bases and J by 3 bases, leaving 8 bases between them. The CDR3 has 12 amino acids. CDR1 MNHEY and CDR2 SVGAGI come from the germline V gene. The CDR3 sequence: CASSRIGYEQYF. CDR3 DNA sequence: TGTGCCAGCAGTCGGATTGGCTACGAGCAGTACTTC.

The CDR3 DNA follows: TGTGCCAGCTCATCAACAGGGGGCAGGGATAATTCACCCCTCCACTTT. Its protein product is CASSSTGGRDNSPLHF. This chain links TRBV18 with TRBJ1-6; 9 nucleotides agree with TRBD1. Germline V gene sequence: CDR1 KGHSH, CDR2 LQKENI. CDR3 length equals 16 residues. J was trimmed by 5 bases and V by 5 bases; bases with no gene match: 7.

V and J are TRBV6-8 and TRBJ1-6; D remains ambiguous. The CDR3 runs 17 residues. V shed 6 bases and J shed 0 bases, with 15 bases lying between them. Germline values: CDR1 MNHGY, CDR2 SAAAGT. The CDR3: CASRPLYPSSYNSPLHF. CDR3 sequence (DNA): TGTGCCAGCAGACCACTCTATCCTAGCTCCTATAATTCACCCCTCCACTTT.